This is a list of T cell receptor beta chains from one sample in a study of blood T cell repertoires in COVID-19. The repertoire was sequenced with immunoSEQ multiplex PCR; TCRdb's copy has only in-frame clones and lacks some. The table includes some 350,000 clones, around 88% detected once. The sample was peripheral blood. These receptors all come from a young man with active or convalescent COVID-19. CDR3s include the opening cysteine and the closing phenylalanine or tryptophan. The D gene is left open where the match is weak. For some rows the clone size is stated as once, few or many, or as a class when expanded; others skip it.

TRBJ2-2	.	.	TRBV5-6	TGTGCCAGCAGCTTGAACAGGGTCCTAACTACCGGGGAGCTGTTTTTT	CASSLNRVLTTGELFF
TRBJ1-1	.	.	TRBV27	TGTGCCAGCAGTCTATCCTTTGGGGGAGGGGAGAACACTGAAGCTTTCTTT	CASSLSFGGGENTEAFF
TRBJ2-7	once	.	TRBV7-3	TGTGCCAGCAGCCTCAGGGGCGAGCAGTACTTC	CASSLRGEQYF
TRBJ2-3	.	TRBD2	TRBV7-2	TGTGCCAGCAGCTTAGCGGGAGGGGCAAGCACAGATACGCAGTATTTT	CASSLAGGASTDTQYF
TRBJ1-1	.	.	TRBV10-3	TGTGCCATCAGGGCCAGGAGGGAGTCCCCTGAAGCTTTCTTT	CAIRARRESPEAFF
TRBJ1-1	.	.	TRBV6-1	TGTGCCAGCAGTGATAGAGGGAGGGTGGACACTGAAGCTTTCTTT	CASSDRGRVDTEAFF
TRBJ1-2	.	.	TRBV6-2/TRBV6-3	TGTGCCAGCAGTTTACGGTCGGTGACTAACTATGGCTACACCTTC	CASSLRSVTNYGYTF
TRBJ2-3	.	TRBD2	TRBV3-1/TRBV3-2	TGTGCCAGCAGCCAAGAATGGGCGGGAGGTCGGCGTACGCAGTATTTT	CASSQEWAGGRRTQYF
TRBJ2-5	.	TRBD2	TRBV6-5	TGTGCCAGCAGGAGACTAGCGGGAGAAGCCCAGTACTTC	CASRRLAGEAQYF
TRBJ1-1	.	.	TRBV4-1	TGCGCCAGCAGCCCGGCGGGGCCGGAGAGGAACACTGAAGCTTTCTTT	CASSPAGPERNTEAFF
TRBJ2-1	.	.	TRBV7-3	TGTGCCAGCAGCTCAACTCAGGGGTCTGAGCAGTTCTTC	CASSSTQGSEQFF
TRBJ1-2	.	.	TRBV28	TGTGCCAGCAGTCCAATGACACTCATCTATGGCTACACCTTC	CASSPMTLIYGYTF
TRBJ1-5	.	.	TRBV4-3	TGCGCCAGCAGCCAGAACCGGGACACCAATCAGCCCCAGCATTTT	CASSQNRDTNQPQHF